Each of the 14 T cell receptor beta chains below was sequenced from the same sample in a study of chemoradiotherapy in HPV16-positive cancers (dated by TCRdb to about 2022). Libraries were prepared through the immunoSEQ multiplex PCR assay. The immuneACCESS repertoire file appears here via TCRdb, limited to in-frame rearrangements. These files lack a portion of the clones; in checked studies, under half of the deficit traces to unresolved V genes, and the cause of the others is not known. The sample includes about 17,000 clones, with about nine tenths observed a single time. Roughly 2.4% of the sample belongs to the ten largest clones. Sequencing used blood, obtained from a patient who underwent chemoradiotherapy. Receptors originate from a human donor with HPV-associated anogenital cancer.

The chain has TRBV30 and TRBJ2-1; no reliable D call. The CDR3 sequence is 13 residues long. The germline gives CDR1 GTSNPN, CDR2 SVGIG (reference sequence). The V end was cut by 2 bases, the J end by 4 bases, with 9 bases between. This CDR3 is CAWSSQMYNEQFF. For the CDR3, the DNA is TGTGCCTGGAGTTCCCAAATGTACAATGAGCAGTTCTTC.

V gene TRBV29-1 combines with J gene TRBJ1-4, with 7 bases aligning to TRBD1. Germline V gene lookup returns CDR1 SQVTM and CDR2 ANQGSEA. The CDR3 extends over 13 amino acids. V trimming: 2 bases; J trimming: 4 bases; junction bases outside the gene matches: 1. The CDR3 bases are TGCAGCGTTGAAACAGGGGTTAATGAAAAACTGTTTTTT. Amino acid sequence: CSVETGVNEKLFF.

Here the CDR3 DNA reads TGCAGCGTAGACTCATACAATGAGCAGTTCTTC. It yields the protein CSVDSYNEQFF. This chain uses TRBV29-1 with TRBJ2-1; D uncertain. Trimming removed 6 bases from V and 4 bases from J, with 7 bases in between. This CDR3 is 11 amino acids long. Looked up from germline, CDR1 is SQVTM and CDR2 is ANQGSEA.

The rearrangement uses TRBV5-1 and TRBJ1-2; D uncertain. This CDR3 contains 14 residues. In germline, CDR1 is SGHRS, CDR2 YFSETQ. The V end lost 0 bases, the J end lost 9 bases, and 15 bases lay between the germline ends. The CDR3: CASSLETSRDSYTF. In nucleotides, the CDR3 is TGCGCCAGCAGCTTGGAGACTTCACGAGACAGCTACACCTTC.

The chain joins TRBV4-1 to TRBJ2-7; D is undetermined. This CDR3 is 15 amino acids long. Trimming removed 1 base from V and 3 bases from J, with 13 bases in between. The V gene's germline CDR1 is MGHRA and CDR2 YSYEKL. The CDR3 reads CASSQVDKSGYEQYF. In DNA, the CDR3 is TGCGCCAGCAGCCAAGTAGACAAAAGTGGCTACGAGCAGTACTTC.

The gene calls are TRBV7-9 and TRBJ1-4; D remains ambiguous. Germline assignment: CDR1 SEHNR and CDR2 FQNEAQ (reference sequence). V dropped 3 bases and J dropped 8 bases, with 7 bases sitting between them. This CDR3 spans 12 amino acids. The CDR3 region has the DNA TGTGCCAGCAGCTTTAGTCACGAAAAACTGTTTTTT. Protein product: CASSFSHEKLFF.

The V gene is TRBV9, the J gene TRBJ2-4, with 7 bases identical to TRBD1. CDR3 length: 13 amino acids. The V segment lost 3 bases and the J segment 9 bases; nucleotides outside the gene matches: 6. Germline CDR1 and CDR2: SGDLS and YYNGEE. The CDR3 is CASSEGTVGIQYF. In nucleotides, the CDR3 is TGTGCCAGCAGCGAGGGGACAGTAGGCATTCAGTACTTC. Variable domain in full (rest from reference TRBV9 and TRBJ2-4): DSGVTQTPKHLITATGQRVTLRCSPRSGDLSVYWYQQSLDQGLQFLIQYYNGEERAKGNILERFSAQQFPDLHSELNLSSLELGDSALYFCASSEGTVGIQYFGAGTRLSVL.

The chain carries TRBV18 and TRBJ1-6, with D maybe TRBD1 (6 bases). The CDR3 is made up of 15 amino acids. Trimming cost V 2 bases and J 12 bases, with 17 bases left between them. The V gene's germline CDR1 is KGHSH and CDR2 LQKENI. The CDR3 DNA is TGTGCCAGCTCACCAGGACAGCCTGGCGGTTTACCCCTCCACTTT. Its translation is CASSPGQPGGLPLHF.

The J gene is TRBJ2-1, the V gene TRBV5-1; TRBD1 might be the D (6 bases). Germline V gene lookup returns CDR1 SGHRS and CDR2 YFSETQ. The length of the CDR3 is 14 residues. With 4 bases removed from V and 6 bases from J, the gap between germline ends came to 14 bases. The CDR3 loop is CASSLIQGSNEQFF. In DNA form, the CDR3 reads TGCGCCAGCAGCCTCATTCAGGGGTCCAATGAGCAGTTCTTC. Using reference TRBV5-1 and TRBJ2-1 for the parts outside the CDR3, the full variable domain is KAGVTQTPRYLIKTRGQQVTLSCSPISGHRSVSWYQQTPGQGLQFLFEYFSETQRNKGNFPGRFSGRQFSNSRSEMNVSTLELGDSALYLCASSLIQGSNEQFFGPGTRLTVL.

This clone was seen more than once but under ten times. The chain links TRBV7-9 to TRBJ1-5; 9 bases map to TRBD1. This CDR3 contains 16 residues. Per germline, CDR1 SEHNR and CDR2 FQNEAQ (reference sequence). V shed 5 bases and J 7 bases; nucleotides not matched to a gene: 12. The CDR3 reads CASSVPGQGLGQPQHF. The CDR3, as DNA: TGTGCCAGCAGCGTCCCGGGACAGGGCCTCGGGCAGCCCCAGCATTTT.

In DNA form, the CDR3 reads TGTGCCAGCAGCGTAGAGGATCGGCAGGGGGGAAAACTGTTTTTT. Protein product: CASSVEDRQGGKLFF. The V gene is TRBV9, the J gene TRBJ1-4; 7 positions match TRBD1. The CDR3 has 15 residues. Germline V gene lookup returns CDR1 SGDLS and CDR2 YYNGEE. With V trimmed by 0 bases and J by 10 bases, 9 bases remained unmatched.

This clone has a handful of counts. The J gene is TRBJ1-2, the V gene TRBV7-9; 9 bases are shared with TRBD1. Germline V gives CDR1 SEHNR, CDR2 FQNEAQ (reference sequence). The V segment lost 5 bases and the J segment 2 bases; nucleotides outside the gene matches: 15. This CDR3 comprises 18 residues. The CDR3 loop is CASSPPPGQGLHNYGYTF. Here the CDR3 DNA reads TGTGCCAGCAGCCCACCGCCGGGACAGGGCCTTCACAACTATGGCTACACCTTC.

The V and J genes are TRBV11-2 and TRBJ1-3, with D uncertain. The CDR3 is 13 amino acids. Germline lookup yields CDR1 SGHAT and CDR2 FQNNGV. V was clipped by 1 base and J by 4 bases, with 5 bases between them. The CDR3 loop reads CASSLGLGNTIYF. The CDR3 coding sequence is TGTGCCAGCAGCTTAGGTCTCGGAAACACCATATATTTT.

The chain uses TRBV5-4 and TRBJ2-5; D gene uncertain. CDR1 SGHNT and CDR2 YYREEE come from the germline V gene (reference sequence). Trimming stripped 0 bases from V and 5 bases from J, with 5 bases between. The CDR3 consists of 12 residues. CDR3 loop: CASSLVGETQYF. The CDR3 DNA reads as TGTGCCAGCAGCTTGGTAGGGGAGACCCAGTACTTC.